A selection of T cell receptor beta chains follows, all from one sample in a study of T-cell reconstitution after alpha-beta-depleted transplantation in children. TCRdb redid the calling of the PCR reads with MiXCR, one entry per CDR3 protein. The sample lists 45,000 to 55,000 distinct CDR3 sequences; about 9% were seen once. This specimen was PBMCs, mostly from graft donor cells, taken 60 days after TCRalphabeta/CD19-depleted stem cell transplant. All receptors come from a male patient between 2 and 10 years old who had a stem cell transplant for chronic granulomatous disease, so the T cells may come from the graft donor. The conserved cysteine and the conserved F or W are not part of the CDR3 here.

cdr3_length,v_call,j_call,cdr3_aa
13,TRBV9,TRBJ2-1,ASSPLGGTYNEQF
16,TRBV29-1,TRBJ1-1,SVGGGGTTGGRGTEAF
12,TRBV28,TRBJ1-5,ASSFWAANQPQH
13,TRBV20-1,TRBJ1-2,SARPTGGARYGYT
13,TRBV20-1,TRBJ1-1,SARGTARRNTEAF
10,TRBV11-2,TRBJ2-7,ASTFSSVEQY
13,TRBV20-1,TRBJ1-4,SALPSAATNEKLF
9,TRBV21-1,TRBJ1-2,ASSDSYGYT
13,TRBV4-1,TRBJ1-3,ASSPGPSSGNTIY
13,TRBV20-1,TRBJ2-5,SARAYSLEKETQY
10,TRBV25-1,TRBJ2-1,ASSAPRGEQF
10,TRBV18,TRBJ1-5,ASSLALQPQH
13,TRBV11-2,TRBJ2-3,ASSPGTLVGDTQY
17,TRBV20-1,TRBJ2-3,SARGVAGQNKGPADTQY
13,TRBV4-2,TRBJ2-3,ASSPGLLLTDTHY
14,TRBV28,TRBJ2-7,ASSPRAGVISYEQY
14,TRBV11-2,TRBJ2-1,ASSITGTSYSNEQF
14,TRBV14,TRBJ2-5,ASSQYRTAYQETQY
11,TRBV12-3/TRBV12-4,TRBJ1-2,ASRRGQVYGYT
14,TRBV6-5,TRBJ1-4,ASSYSIGGPREKLF
12,TRBV5-1,TRBJ1-1,ASSLTGTHTEAF
16,TRBV10-1,TRBJ2-7,ASSESQREVLPSYEQY
12,TRBV5-1,TRBJ1-2,ASSASSFNYGYT
13,TRBV29-1,TRBJ2-3,SADRLAGITDTQY
12,TRBV2,TRBJ2-1,ASKTSGRYNEQF
14,TRBV20-1,TRBJ2-1,SARDTQSGRASEQF
13,TRBV4-2,TRBJ2-3,AMSQGLALTDTQY
11,TRBV19,TRBJ2-7,ASRGTATYEQY
16,TRBV20-1,TRBJ2-1,SARLNPGTSGRASEQF
11,TRBV13,TRBJ2-3,ASSRARTDTQY
10,TRBV5-1,TRBJ2-7,ASSPSPGEQY
12,TRBV6-5,TRBJ2-7,ASSYSTGAAEQY
15,TRBV5-1,TRBJ2-2,ASSTGPAGLGTGELF
13,TRBV5-6,TRBJ2-7,ASSLNLGTSGLQY
17,TRBV28,TRBJ2-2,ATLGQGARSGGFTGELF
12,TRBV27,TRBJ2-6,ASSRVSGANVLT
12,TRBV28,TRBJ2-7,ASSLDRVLYEQY